This T cell receptor beta chain was captured by sequencing in a study of blood T cell repertoires in COVID-19. Background on the study: Italy, Spain and the United States were the sources of the convalescent and acute COVID-19 samples. T cells, B-cell-depleted T cells, or PBMCs supplied cDNA or gDNA.

Authors' data handling: Amplified reference gene primers provided the basis for estimating nucleated cell counts. TCRdb's copy holds only in-frame clones and misses some; the assay was immunoSEQ multiplex PCR. Clone size and V and J calls were adopted from that table, with D and trimming inferred from the DNA. The table records 100,000 to 120,000 clones, almost 80% of them present only once. This clonotype was obtained from a woman over 75 with active or convalescent COVID-19. The specimen sequenced was peripheral blood.

CDR3 amino acids: CASSLRGSPYNEQFF. DNA of the CDR3: TGCGCCAGCAGCTTGAGGGGATCCCCCTACAATGAGCAGTTCTTC. The chain has TRBV5-1 and TRBJ2-1; a weak D match, TRBD1 (5 bases). The germline gives CDR1 SGHRS, CDR2 YFSETQ. This CDR3 contains 15 residues. V lost 1 base and J 2 bases, leaving 10 bases between the germline ends.